The 26 T cell receptor beta chains given below trace back to one sample, sequenced in a study of T-cell memory formation after mild COVID-19. TCRdb re-called the 5' RACE reads with MiXCR, one entry per CDR3 protein. The profile shows 70,000 to 100,000 distinct CDR3 sequences, 13% of them singletons. The sample consisted of PBMCs or a T cell subset sorted from them (not recorded which). The source of these receptors is an adult woman who had mild COVID-19 (a few samples of this study predate the infection). Cell type and time point are not known.

This clonotype was recorded at least ten times. This chain connects TRBV7-8 to TRBJ2-7; D uncertain. This CDR3 spans 14 amino acids. CDR1 is SGHVS and CDR2 is FQNEAQ in the germline V gene. Trimming cost V 2 bases and J 4 bases, with 12 bases left between them. The CDR3 DNA follows: TGTGCCAGCAGCTTATTCGCTGGGATGTACGAGCAGTACTTC. This encodes CASSLFAGMYEQYF.

This clonotype has just a few counts. This CDR3 is CASSSGTQNTEAFF. The CDR3, as DNA: TGTGCCAGCAGTTCCGGGACACAGAACACTGAAGCTTTCTTT. This chain joins TRBV6-5 and TRBJ1-1; TRBD1 might be the D (6 bases). CDR3 length: 14 amino acids. V lost 4 bases and J lost 1, with 10 bases in between. The germline V gene has CDR1 MNHEY and CDR2 SVGAGI.

V usage is TRBV7-2 and J usage is TRBJ1-1; TRBD1 matches 9 bases. The CDR3 length is 14 residues. The junction had 7 bases not matched to a gene; V was cut back by 5 bases and J by 6 bases. Germline V lookup: CDR1 SGHTA, CDR2 FQGNSA. The CDR3 region is CASSRGQGSAEAFF. The CDR3, as DNA: TGTGCCAGCAGCCGGGGACAGGGAAGCGCTGAAGCTTTCTTT. The entire variable domain, with the rest obtained from reference TRBV7-2 and TRBJ1-1, is as follows: GAGVSQSPSNKVTEKGKDVELRCDPISGHTALYWYRQSLGQGLEFLIYFQGNSAPDKSGLPSDRFSAERTGGSVSTLTIQRTQQEDSAVYLCASSRGQGSAEAFFGQGTRLTVV.

The rearrangement links TRBV29-1 to TRBJ2-1, with 9 bases lining up with TRBD2. Germline V CDR1 and CDR2: SQVTM, ANQGSEA. The CDR3 runs to 15 residues. V lost 3 bases and J lost 9; bases outside the gene matches: 12. The CDR3: CSVETVSGGPSEQFF. The CDR3 region has the DNA TGCAGCGTTGAGACTGTTAGCGGGGGCCCGTCTGAGCAGTTCTTC.

The CDR3 DNA is TGTGCCAGCAGCTTGACTAGTGTTGCAGATACGCAGTATTTT. The encoded protein is CASSLTSVADTQYF. J is TRBJ2-3 and V is TRBV7-9; tentatively, D is TRBD2 (6 bases). Per germline, CDR1 SEHNR and CDR2 FQNEAQ (reference sequence). V was trimmed by 3 bases and J by 4 bases, leaving 11 bases between them. The CDR3 length is 14 residues.

The chain has TRBV29-1 and TRBJ2-7; a weak D match, TRBD2 (6 bases). Germline-derived CDR1 and CDR2 are SQVTM and ANQGSEA. The CDR3 is 13 amino acids. Trimming pared 3 bases from V and 7 bases from J, leaving 16 bases between. The CDR3 DNA reads TGCAGCGTTGAGGTTAGCGGTGGTGGGGAGCAGTACTTC. This encodes CSVEVSGGGEQYF.

The CDR3 loop reads CSARTDYEQYF. In DNA, the CDR3 is TGCAGCGCCAGGACAGACTACGAGCAGTACTTC. The chain links TRBV29-1 to TRBJ2-7; D is perhaps TRBD1 (6 bases). V dropped 7 bases and J dropped 3 bases, with 10 bases sitting between them. Germline V CDR1 and CDR2: SQVTM, ANQGSEA. This CDR3 spans 11 amino acids.

The table lists this clonotype with a few counts. The rearrangement uses TRBV15 and TRBJ2-5, with a tentative D call TRBD2 (6 bases). V was clipped by 5 bases and J by 1 base, with 14 bases between them. Per germline, CDR1 LNHNV and CDR2 YYDKDF (reference sequence). There are 15 residues in the CDR3. The DNA for the CDR3 is TGTGCCACCAGCCCTCGGGGGAGCGTCCAAGAGACCCAGTACTTC. Translated: CATSPRGSVQETQYF.

This clonotype was counted a few times. This chain joins TRBV5-1 and TRBJ1-1; 10 bases map to TRBD1. CDR1 and CDR2 (germline): SGHRS, YFSETQ. The trim removed 3 bases at V and 4 bases at J, leaving 3 bases unmatched. CDR3 length: 14 residues. The CDR3 nucleotides read TGCGCCAGCAGCTCGGACAGGGGGACCACTGAAGCTTTCTTT. Translated: CASSSDRGTTEAFF.

This clonotype appeared a few times. The rearrangement uses TRBV27 and TRBJ1-1; tentative D call: TRBD1 (5 bases). The CDR3 spans 14 residues. V gave up 4 bases and J gave up 6 bases, with 15 bases separating them. Germline V CDR1 and CDR2: MNHEY, SMNVEV (reference sequence). In nucleotides, the CDR3 is TGTGCCAGCAGTTCAGGGACCGATCTTGCTGAAGCTTTCTTT. It is translated as CASSSGTDLAEAFF.

V gene TRBV15 combines with J gene TRBJ2-1; 9 bases are shared with TRBD2. V lost 3 bases and J lost 4; bases outside the gene matches: 13. CDR3 size: 18 residues. Germline V gene data show CDR1 as LNHNV and CDR2 as YYDKDF (reference sequence). CDR3 DNA: TGTGCCACCAGCAGGGACTCGGGAGACCTAGCGGGATACAATGAGCAGTTCTTC. It yields the protein CATSRDSGDLAGYNEQFF. The full variable domain, its missing parts supplied by reference TRBV15 and TRBJ2-1, is DAMVIQNPRYQVTQFGKPVTLSCSQTLNHNVMYWYQQKSSQAPKLLFHYYDKDFNNEADTPDNFQSRRPNTSFCFLDIRSPGLGDTAMYLCATSRDSGDLAGYNEQFFGPGTRLTVL.

The V and J genes are TRBV7-9 and TRBJ1-1, with 12 bases that match TRBD1. Germline V gene lookup returns CDR1 SEHNR and CDR2 FQNEAQ (reference sequence). This CDR3 contains 16 residues. The J segment lost 4 bases and the V segment lost 5 bases, leaving 8 bases of the junction unmatched. CDR3 protein: CASSRDRGLEVTEAFF. Written as DNA, the CDR3 is TGTGCCAGCAGCCGGGACAGGGGGCTTGAGGTCACTGAAGCTTTCTTT.

The V gene is TRBV6-5, the J gene TRBJ2-7; D is uncertain. The V gene's germline CDR1 is MNHEY and CDR2 SVGAGI. V was trimmed by 2 bases and J by 1 base, leaving 6 bases between them. The CDR3 sequence is 13 residues long. The CDR3 is CASSYEPSYEQYF. DNA of the CDR3: TGTGCCAGCAGTTACGAACCATCCTACGAGCAGTACTTC.

This chain connects TRBV12-3 or TRBV12-4 to TRBJ1-1; D is perhaps TRBD1 (5 bases). With 5 bases removed from V and 1 base from J, the gap between germline ends came to 8 bases. The CDR3 contains 13 residues. CDR3 coding DNA: TGTGCCAGCAGTGGGGGGTGGAACACTGAAGCTTTCTTT. Translated: CASSGGWNTEAFF.

The chain combines TRBV5-1 with TRBJ1-5; possibly TRBD1 for D (5 bases). The ends were cut back, 1 base at V and 5 bases at J, with 7 bases in the middle. CDR1 is SGHRS and CDR2 is YFSETQ in the germline V gene. CDR3 size: 13 residues. The CDR3 loop is CASSLLGDQPQHF. CDR3 bases: TGCGCCAGCAGCTTGTTGGGGGATCAGCCCCAGCATTTT.

This clonotype appeared a few times. The rearrangement joins TRBV12-3 or TRBV12-4 to TRBJ2-1, with 10 nucleotides matching TRBD2. There are 16 residues in the CDR3. The V segment lost 5 bases and the J segment 0 bases; nucleotides outside the gene matches: 4. Here the CDR3 reads CASSPSSGSSYNEQFF. CDR3 nucleotides: TGTGCCAGCAGTCCATCTAGCGGGAGCTCCTACAATGAGCAGTTCTTC.

The rearrangement links TRBV15 to TRBJ2-3; a weak D match, TRBD2 (5 bases). V lost 0 bases to trimming and J lost 5 bases, with 18 bases between them. CDR3 size: 17 residues. Germline CDR1 and CDR2: LNHNV and YYDKDF (reference sequence). The CDR3 reads CATSRDSRPPAGDTQYF. CDR3 coding DNA: TGTGCCACCAGCAGAGATAGCCGGCCCCCCGCGGGAGATACGCAGTATTTT.

This chain connects TRBV30 to TRBJ1-1; perhaps TRBD1 as D (5 bases). Germline V lookup: CDR1 GTSNPN, CDR2 SVGIG (reference sequence). Between the trimmed V and J ends, which lost 2 bases and 4 bases, there was a span of 11 bases. The CDR3 sequence is 13 residues long. The CDR3 loop is CAWSIHQGTEAFF. CDR3 DNA sequence: TGTGCCTGGAGTATACACCAGGGCACTGAAGCTTTCTTT.

The chain employs TRBV12-5 and TRBJ2-1, with 8 bases lining up with TRBD1. The CDR3 sequence is 15 residues long. V gave up 0 bases and J gave up 8 bases; unmatched junction bases: 6. Looked up from germline, CDR1 is LGHNT and CDR2 is FRNRAP. The CDR3 DNA reads as TGTGCTAGTGGTTTGGTCTGGACAGGGACGCATGAGCAGTTCTTC. Its translation is CASGLVWTGTHEQFF.

The rearrangement uses TRBV11-3 and TRBJ2-5; the D gene is possibly TRBD2 (5 bases). CDR3 length: 14 residues. Per the germline V gene, CDR1 is SGHNT and CDR2 is YENEEA. Trimming left V 0 bases short and J 3 bases short, with 8 bases between. DNA of the CDR3: TGTGCCAGCAGCTTAGATGGTAGCGAAGAGACCCAGTACTTC. It is translated as CASSLDGSEETQYF.

The chain joins TRBV4-3 to TRBJ2-7; TRBD1 matches at 9 bases. Germline loops: CDR1 LGHNA, CDR2 YSLEER. This CDR3 spans 15 amino acids. V shed 2 bases and J 5 bases; nucleotides not matched to a gene: 7. The DNA of the CDR3 is TGCGCCAGCAGCCAACCGGACAGGGGTAACGACGAGCAGTACTTC. Translated: CASSQPDRGNDEQYF.

The J gene is TRBJ2-6, the V gene TRBV6-5; TRBD1 matches at 10 bases. Germline-derived CDR1 and CDR2 are MNHEY and SVGAGI. The ends lost 0 bases at V and 4 bases at J; junction bases unmatched: 15. CDR3 length: 21 residues. The CDR3: CASSYSGLGGQGMGGANVLTF. The CDR3 DNA reads TGTGCCAGCAGTTACTCCGGTCTGGGGGGACAGGGGATGGGAGGGGCCAACGTCCTGACTTTC.

The J gene is TRBJ1-1, the V gene TRBV7-9; no definite D call. Trimming took off 3 bases at V and 1 base at J, with 9 bases between the two ends. The CDR3 is 14 amino acids. Germline V lookup: CDR1 SEHNR, CDR2 FQNEAQ (reference sequence). CDR3 loop: CASSFGGENTEAFF. The CDR3 nucleotides read TGTGCCAGCAGCTTCGGCGGGGAGAACACTGAAGCTTTCTTT.

J is TRBJ2-3 and V is TRBV6-6; D not certain. Germline V gives CDR1 MNHNY, CDR2 SVGAGI (reference sequence). V lost 0 bases to trimming and J lost 1 base, with 8 bases between them. The CDR3 runs 15 residues. The CDR3 here is CASSYSSGGTDTQYF. CDR3 sequence (DNA): TGTGCCAGCAGTTACTCGTCTGGGGGCACAGATACGCAGTATTTT.

This chain joins TRBV29-1 and TRBJ2-5; D remains unclear. CDR1 SQVTM and CDR2 ANQGSEA come from the germline V gene. The CDR3 covers 12 residues. The V end lost 0 bases, the J end lost 2 bases, and 4 bases lay between the germline ends. The CDR3 DNA follows: TGCAGCGTTGAAGACTGGCAAGAGACCCAGTACTTC. Translation: CSVEDWQETQYF.

This clonotype occurred a few times. This chain uses TRBV10-3 with TRBJ2-3; no clear D gene. The CDR3 has 13 residues. Trimming left V 2 bases short and J 4 bases short, with 7 bases between. Germline V gives CDR1 ENHRY, CDR2 SYGVKD. The CDR3 loop reads CAISELGADTQYF. In DNA form, the CDR3 reads TGTGCCATCAGTGAGCTTGGAGCAGATACGCAGTATTTT.